This T cell receptor beta chain was sequenced in a study of T-cell reconstitution after alpha-beta-depleted transplantation in children. Unique molecular identifiers were incorporated when the TCRbeta library was constructed. A single record per CDR3 protein comes from TCRdb applying MiXCR to the PCR reads. The sample carries roughly 300,000 distinct CDR3 sequences, 9.9% recorded once. This clonotype has a count of ten or more. The germline CDR1 and CDR2 sequences are SGHRS and YFSETQ. Trimming cost V 4 bases and J 6 bases, with 14 bases left between them. The CDR3 contains 13 residues. The sequence came from a human donor who donated a stem cell graft to a child with SCID. Source: PBMCs from the stem cell graft donor, taken from the stem cell graft. The gene calls are TRBV5-1 and TRBJ2-7; D perhaps matches TRBD1 (6 bases). The CDR3 DNA is TGCGCCAGCAGCCAGCAGGGGACGGGCGAGCAGTACTTC. It encodes CASSQQGTGEQYF.